By sample share, the clone carrying this T cell receptor beta chain is large. V was cut by 5 bases and J by 7 bases, with 17 bases left in between. The CDR3 length is 14 residues. Germline V gene lookup returns CDR1 MNHEY and CDR2 SMNVEV (reference sequence). This sample is part of a study of long-term antiretroviral therapy in people with HIV. At the level of the study: Some samples came about a decade before the 2015 immediate-ART recommendation, and these were the earliest.

Running of the v3.0 immunoSEQ assay took place at survey level. Sequencing used immunoSEQ multiplex PCR; TCRdb keeps in-frame clones, though not all of them. Found here are fewer than 25,000 clones, roughly 77% of them singletons; the top ten hold approximately 6.1%. The TCR comes from a man aged 25-45 years with HIV. Specimen: unsorted PBMCs, collected 4.4 years after starting antiretroviral therapy. This chain links TRBV27 with TRBJ1-1, with D perhaps TRBD1 (5 bases). The CDR3 sequence: CASSPGRGSVEAFF. CDR3 coding DNA: TGTGCCAGCAGTCCGGGACGGGGATCCGTTGAAGCTTTCTTT.